This T cell receptor beta chain appears in the sequencing data of a study of T-cell memory formation after mild COVID-19. This clonotype was found a few times. UMIs and sample barcodes were carried by the TCR alpha and TCR beta cDNA libraries that 5'RACE produced using constant-segment primers. MiXCR, applied by TCRdb to the 5' RACE reads, yields one record per CDR3 protein. The table includes about 360,000 distinct CDR3 sequences, roughly an eighth detected once. The clonotype comes from a man aged 18 to 35 who had mild COVID-19 (a few samples of this study predate the infection). Cell type and time point are not known. The sequencing input was PBMCs or a T cell subset sorted from them (not recorded which).

CDR3 bases: TGTGCCAGCAGGGTCGGGACAGGGGTTGACTACAATGAGCAGTTCTTC. This codes for CASRVGTGVDYNEQFF. J is TRBJ2-1 and V is TRBV6-1; 10 nucleotides agree with TRBD1. Germline loops: CDR1 MNHNS, CDR2 SASEGT. The V segment lost 6 bases and the J segment 3 bases; nucleotides outside the gene matches: 8. This CDR3 has 16 residues.